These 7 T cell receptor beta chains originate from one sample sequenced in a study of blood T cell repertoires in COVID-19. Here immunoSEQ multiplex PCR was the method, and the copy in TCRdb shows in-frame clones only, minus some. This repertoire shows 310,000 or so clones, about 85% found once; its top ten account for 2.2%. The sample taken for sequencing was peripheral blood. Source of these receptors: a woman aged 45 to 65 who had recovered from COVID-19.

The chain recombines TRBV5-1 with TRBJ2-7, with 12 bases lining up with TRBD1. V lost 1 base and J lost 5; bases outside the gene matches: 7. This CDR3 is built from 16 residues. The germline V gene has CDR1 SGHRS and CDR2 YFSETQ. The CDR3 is CASSLTTGTGGHEQYF. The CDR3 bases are TGCGCCAGCAGCTTGACAACCGGGACAGGGGGCCACGAGCAGTACTTC.

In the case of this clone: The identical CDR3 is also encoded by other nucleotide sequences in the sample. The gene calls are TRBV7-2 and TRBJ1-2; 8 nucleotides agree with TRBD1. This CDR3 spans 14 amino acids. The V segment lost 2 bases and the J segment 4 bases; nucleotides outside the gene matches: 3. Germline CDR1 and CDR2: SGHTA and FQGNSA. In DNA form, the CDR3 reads TGTGCCAGCAGCTTACAGGGGGCGGGCTATGGCTACACCTTC. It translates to CASSLQGAGYGYTF.

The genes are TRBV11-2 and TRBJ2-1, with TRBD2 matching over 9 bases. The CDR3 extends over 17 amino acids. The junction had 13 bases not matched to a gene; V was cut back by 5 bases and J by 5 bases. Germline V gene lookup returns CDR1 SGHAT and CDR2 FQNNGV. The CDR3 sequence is CASSLRLADIQNNEQFF. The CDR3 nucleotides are TGTGCCAGCAGCCTTAGACTAGCGGACATCCAAAACAATGAGCAGTTCTTC.

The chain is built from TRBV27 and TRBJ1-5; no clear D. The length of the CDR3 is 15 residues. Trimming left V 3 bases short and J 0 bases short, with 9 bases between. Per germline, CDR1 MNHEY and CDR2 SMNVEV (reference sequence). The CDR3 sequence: CASSLYGYSNQPQHF. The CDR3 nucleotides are TGTGCCAGCAGTTTGTACGGTTATAGCAATCAGCCCCAGCATTTT.

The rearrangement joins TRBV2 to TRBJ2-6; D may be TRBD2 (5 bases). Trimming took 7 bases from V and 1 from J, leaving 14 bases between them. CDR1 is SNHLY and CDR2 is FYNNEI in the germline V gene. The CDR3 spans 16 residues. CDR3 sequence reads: CASKRETLSGANVLTF. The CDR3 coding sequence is TGTGCCAGCAAGAGGGAAACTTTATCTGGGGCCAACGTCCTGACTTTC.

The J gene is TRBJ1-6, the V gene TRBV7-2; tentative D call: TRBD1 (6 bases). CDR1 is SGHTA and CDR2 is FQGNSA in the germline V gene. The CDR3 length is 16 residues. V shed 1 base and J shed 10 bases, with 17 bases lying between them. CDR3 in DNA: TGTGCCAGCAGCTTAGTTAAGAGGCCAGGGGTCTCACCCCTCCACTTT. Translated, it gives CASSLVKRPGVSPLHF.

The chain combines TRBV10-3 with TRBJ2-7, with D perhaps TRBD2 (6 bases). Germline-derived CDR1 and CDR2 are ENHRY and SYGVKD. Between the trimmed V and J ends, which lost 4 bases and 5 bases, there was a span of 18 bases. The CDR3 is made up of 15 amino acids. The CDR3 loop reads CAISALGGFDDEQYF. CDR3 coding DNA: TGTGCCATCAGTGCGCTTGGAGGGTTCGACGACGAGCAGTACTTC.